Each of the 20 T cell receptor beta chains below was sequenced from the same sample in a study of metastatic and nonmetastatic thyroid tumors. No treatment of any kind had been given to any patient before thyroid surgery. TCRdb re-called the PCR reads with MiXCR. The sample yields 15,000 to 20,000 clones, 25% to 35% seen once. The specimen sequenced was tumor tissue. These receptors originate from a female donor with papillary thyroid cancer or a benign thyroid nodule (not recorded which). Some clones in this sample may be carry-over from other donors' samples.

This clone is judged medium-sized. CDR3 in DNA: TGTGCCATCTGGCAGGGACAGGGGGCTTACGAGCAGTACTTC. This sequence encodes CAIWQGQGAYEQYF. The chain couples TRBV10-3 to TRBJ2-7; 12 bases fit TRBD1. V lost 8 bases, J lost 4 bases, and 6 bases stayed unmatched. CDR3 length: 14 residues. Germline CDR1 ENHRY, CDR2 SYGVKD.

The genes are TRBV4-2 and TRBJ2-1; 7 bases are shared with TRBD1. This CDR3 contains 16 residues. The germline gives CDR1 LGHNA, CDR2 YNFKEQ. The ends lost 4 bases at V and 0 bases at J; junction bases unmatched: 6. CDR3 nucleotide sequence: TGTGCCAGCAGCCCAGGGGGTAGGGGCTCCTACAATGAGCAGTTCTTC. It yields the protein CASSPGGRGSYNEQFF.

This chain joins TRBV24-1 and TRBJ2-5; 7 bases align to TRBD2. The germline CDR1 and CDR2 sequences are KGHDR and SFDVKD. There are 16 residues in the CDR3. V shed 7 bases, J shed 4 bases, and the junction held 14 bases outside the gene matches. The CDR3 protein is CATSDPGTIGRETQYF. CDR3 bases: TGTGCCACCAGCGACCCCGGGACTATCGGGAGAGAGACCCAGTACTTC.

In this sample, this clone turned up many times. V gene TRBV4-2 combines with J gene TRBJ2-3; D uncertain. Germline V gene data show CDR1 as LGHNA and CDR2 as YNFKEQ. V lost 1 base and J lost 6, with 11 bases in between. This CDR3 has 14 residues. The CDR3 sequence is CASSQGVLQDTQYF. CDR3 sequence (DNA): TGTGCCAGCAGCCAAGGCGTGCTTCAGGATACGCAGTATTTT.

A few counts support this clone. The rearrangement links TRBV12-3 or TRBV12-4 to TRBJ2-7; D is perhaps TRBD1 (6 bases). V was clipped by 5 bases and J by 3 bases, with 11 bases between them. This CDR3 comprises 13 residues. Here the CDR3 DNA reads TGTGCCAGCAGTCTGGACAGATACTACGAGCAGTACTTC. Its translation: CASSLDRYYEQYF.

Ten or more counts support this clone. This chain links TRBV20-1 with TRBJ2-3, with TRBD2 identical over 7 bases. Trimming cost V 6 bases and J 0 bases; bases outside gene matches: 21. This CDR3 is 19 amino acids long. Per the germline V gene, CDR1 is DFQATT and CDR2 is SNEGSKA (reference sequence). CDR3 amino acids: CSAKPGLPSQTGSTDTQYF. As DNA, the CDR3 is TGCAGTGCGAAGCCGGGACTACCTTCCCAAACGGGGAGCACAGATACGCAGTATTTT.

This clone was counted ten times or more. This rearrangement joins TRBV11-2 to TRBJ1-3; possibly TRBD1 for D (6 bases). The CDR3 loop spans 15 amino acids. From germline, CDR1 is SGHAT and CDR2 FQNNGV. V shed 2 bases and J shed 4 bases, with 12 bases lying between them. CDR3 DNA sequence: TGTGCCAGCAGCTTATCGGGCAGGGGAGGAAACACCATATATTTT. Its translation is CASSLSGRGGNTIYF.

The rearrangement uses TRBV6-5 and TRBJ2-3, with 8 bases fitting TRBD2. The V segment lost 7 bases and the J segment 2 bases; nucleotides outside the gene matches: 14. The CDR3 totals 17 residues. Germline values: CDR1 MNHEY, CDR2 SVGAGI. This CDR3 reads CASIPLGTSGATDTQYF. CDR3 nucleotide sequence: TGTGCCAGCATACCTCTTGGTACTAGCGGAGCCACAGATACGCAGTATTTT.

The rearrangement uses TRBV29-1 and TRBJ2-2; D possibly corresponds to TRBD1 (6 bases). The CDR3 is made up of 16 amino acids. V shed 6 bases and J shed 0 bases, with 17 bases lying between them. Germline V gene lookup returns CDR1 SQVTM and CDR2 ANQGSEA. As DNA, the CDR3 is TGCAGCGTGGCCGGGACAAAAGGGGCGAACACCGGGGAGCTGTTTTTT. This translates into CSVAGTKGANTGELFF.

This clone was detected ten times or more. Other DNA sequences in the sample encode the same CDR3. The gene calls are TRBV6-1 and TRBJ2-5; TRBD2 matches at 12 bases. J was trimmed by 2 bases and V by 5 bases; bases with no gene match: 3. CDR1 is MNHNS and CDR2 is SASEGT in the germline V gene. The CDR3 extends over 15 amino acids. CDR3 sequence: CASSPSGRGQETQYF. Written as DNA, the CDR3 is TGTGCCAGCAGTCCTAGCGGGAGGGGGCAAGAGACCCAGTACTTC.

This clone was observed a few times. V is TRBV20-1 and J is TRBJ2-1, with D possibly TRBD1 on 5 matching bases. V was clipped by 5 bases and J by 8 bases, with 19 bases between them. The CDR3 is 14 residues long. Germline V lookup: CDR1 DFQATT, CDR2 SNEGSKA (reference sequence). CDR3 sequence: CSASNGASVDEQFF. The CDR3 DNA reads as TGCAGTGCTTCAAATGGGGCCAGTGTCGATGAGCAGTTCTTC.

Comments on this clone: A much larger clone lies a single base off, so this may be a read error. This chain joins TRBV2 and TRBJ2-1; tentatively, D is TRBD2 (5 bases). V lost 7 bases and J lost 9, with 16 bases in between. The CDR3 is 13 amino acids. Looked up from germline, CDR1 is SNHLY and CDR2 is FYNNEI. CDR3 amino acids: CASILAIGSEQFF. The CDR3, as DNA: TGTGCCAGCATCCTCGCGATTGGGAGTGAGCAGTTCTTC.

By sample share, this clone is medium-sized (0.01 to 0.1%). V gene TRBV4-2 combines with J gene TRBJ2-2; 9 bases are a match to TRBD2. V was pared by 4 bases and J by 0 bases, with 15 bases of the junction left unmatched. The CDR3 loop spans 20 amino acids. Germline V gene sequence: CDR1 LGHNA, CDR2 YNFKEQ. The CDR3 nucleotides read TGTGCCAGCAGCCCCAAGGTTTCTAGCGGGACCAAGACGAACACCGGGGAGCTGTTTTTT. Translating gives CASSPKVSSGTKTNTGELFF.

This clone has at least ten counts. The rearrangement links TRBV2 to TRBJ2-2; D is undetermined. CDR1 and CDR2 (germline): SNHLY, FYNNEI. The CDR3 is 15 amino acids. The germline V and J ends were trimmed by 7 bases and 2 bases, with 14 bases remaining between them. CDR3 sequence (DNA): TGTGCCAGCAAGGAGACCGGCTCAAACACCGGGGAGCTGTTTTTT. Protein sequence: CASKETGSNTGELFF.

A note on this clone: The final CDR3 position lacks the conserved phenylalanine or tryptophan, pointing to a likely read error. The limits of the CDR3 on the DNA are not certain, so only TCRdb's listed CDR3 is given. The CDR3 loop is CASSPSGGLA. The chain recombines TRBV7-6 with TRBJ1-3. CDR1 and CDR2 (germline): SGHVS, FNYEAQ. Inclusive of both ends, the CDR3 amounts to 10 amino acids.

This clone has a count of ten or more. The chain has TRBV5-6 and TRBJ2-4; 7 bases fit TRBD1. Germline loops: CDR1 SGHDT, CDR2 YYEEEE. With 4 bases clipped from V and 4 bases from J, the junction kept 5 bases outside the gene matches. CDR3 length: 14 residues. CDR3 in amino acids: CASSTQGPKNIQYF. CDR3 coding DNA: TGTGCCAGCAGCACACAGGGGCCGAAAAACATTCAGTACTTC.

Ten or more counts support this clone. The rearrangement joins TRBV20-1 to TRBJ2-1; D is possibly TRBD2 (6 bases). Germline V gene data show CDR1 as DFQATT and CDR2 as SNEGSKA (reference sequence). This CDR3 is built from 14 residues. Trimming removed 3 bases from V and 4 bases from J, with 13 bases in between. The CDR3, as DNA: TGCAGTGCTAGGGTCGGGACTGAATACAATGAGCAGTTCTTC. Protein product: CSARVGTEYNEQFF.

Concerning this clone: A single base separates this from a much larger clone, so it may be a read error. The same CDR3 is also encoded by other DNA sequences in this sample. CDR3 coding DNA: TGTGCCAGCAGTTCACTGGCCCGCTCCTACAATGAGCAGTTCTTC. Translating it yields CASSSLARSYNEQFF. The V call is TRBV27, the J call TRBJ2-1, with no clear D. This CDR3 is 15 amino acids long. V gave up 4 bases and J gave up 0 bases, with 10 bases separating them. Germline assignment: CDR1 MNHEY and CDR2 SMNVEV (reference sequence).

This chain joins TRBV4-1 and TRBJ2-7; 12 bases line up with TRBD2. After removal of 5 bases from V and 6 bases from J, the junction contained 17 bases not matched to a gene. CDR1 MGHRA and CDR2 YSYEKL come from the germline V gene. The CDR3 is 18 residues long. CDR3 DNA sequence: TGCGCCAGCAGCAGACCCGGCCCGACTAGCGGGAGACTCAGCGAGCAGTACTTC. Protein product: CASSRPGPTSGRLSEQYF.

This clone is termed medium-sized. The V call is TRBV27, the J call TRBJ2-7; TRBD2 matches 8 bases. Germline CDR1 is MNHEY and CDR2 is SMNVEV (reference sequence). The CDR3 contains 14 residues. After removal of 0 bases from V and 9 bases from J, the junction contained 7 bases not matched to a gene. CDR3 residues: CASSLSGREGWQYF. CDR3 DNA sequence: TGTGCCAGCAGTTTATCCGGGAGGGAGGGATGGCAGTACTTC.